This T cell receptor beta chain was sequenced during a study of cytotoxic CD8 clonotypes in ibrutinib-treated CLL. Study background: There were about 11 relapsed/refractory patients and around 15 treatment-naive patients, and under 18 were IGHV unmutated.

Targeted sequencing depth ranged from 1 in 200,000 to 1 in 1 million T cells. Only in-frame clones appear in the TCRdb table, and some are missing; sequencing was by immunoSEQ multiplex PCR. The table records some 150,000 clones, about 78% of them present only once. Study-wide results and limits: Clonality climbed at ibrutinib response, then dropped toward baseline at progression.

CDR1 is LGHNA, CDR2 YSLEER, per germline. The ends lost 2 bases at V and 0 bases at J; junction bases unmatched: 9. The CDR3 totals 20 residues. PBMCs that had been cryopreserved were the source of approximately 1.8 micrograms of genomic DNA for TCR beta libraries. As concerns this clone: Its antigen is still unknown.

Sequencing was performed on PBMCs, taken after 24 months of ibrutinib treatment. The V gene is TRBV4-3, the J gene TRBJ2-6, with TRBD2 matching over 11 bases. This TCR came from a human donor with chronic lymphocytic leukemia. CDR3 amino acids: CASSQTPGLAAPSGANVLTF. DNA of the CDR3: TGCGCCAGCAGCCAAACACCGGGACTAGCGGCCCCCTCTGGGGCCAACGTCCTGACTTTC.